This passage covers 31 T cell receptor beta chains from one sample sequenced in a study of Graves' ophthalmopathy and Graves' hyperthyroidism. Amplified material comprised TCR beta CDR3 regions derived from RNA transcripts. First-round RT-PCR with HTBI primers preceded a second-round multiplex PCR. TCRdb reprocessed the multiplex PCR reads with MiXCR, giving one entry per CDR3 protein. The profile shows hundreds of thousands of distinct CDR3 sequences, roughly 21% of them singletons. The sequenced sample was peripheral blood. The receptors were gathered from a woman between 45 and 65 years old with Graves' ophthalmopathy.

The V and J genes are TRBV5-4 and TRBJ2-7; 9 bases agree with TRBD1. The CDR3 spans 15 residues. From germline, CDR1 is SGHNT and CDR2 YYREEE (reference sequence). Trimming at V came to 4 bases and at J to 5 bases, leaving 10 bases not matched to a gene. CDR3 region: CASSLTGTGYDEQYF. The CDR3 DNA follows: TGTGCCAGCAGCCTAACCGGGACAGGGTACGACGAGCAGTACTTC.

The chain carries TRBV10-3 and TRBJ2-2; a possible D gene is TRBD1 (7 bases). Germline CDR1 is ENHRY and CDR2 is SYGVKD. CDR3 length: 14 residues. V gave up 8 bases and J gave up 3 bases, with 13 bases separating them. CDR3 coding DNA: TGTGCCATCTTAGACAGGGACTACACCGGGGAGCTGTTTTTT. Translated: CAILDRDYTGELFF.

This clonotype was detected only a few times. The J gene is TRBJ2-1, the V gene TRBV11-2; a possible D gene is TRBD2 (6 bases). CDR1 and CDR2 from the germline V gene are SGHAT and FQNNGV. This CDR3 spans 15 amino acids. The germline V and J ends were trimmed by 0 bases and 4 bases, with 10 bases remaining between them. The CDR3 coding sequence is TGTGCCAGCAGCTTAGATCGAAGCGGGTACAATGAGCAGTTCTTC. The encoded protein is CASSLDRSGYNEQFF. The full variable domain, completed using reference TRBV11-2 and TRBJ2-1, is EAGVAQSPRYKIIEKRQSVAFWCNPISGHATLYWYQQILGQGPKLLIQFQNNGVVDDSQLPKDRFSAERLKGVDSTLKIQPAKLEDSAVYLCASSLDRSGYNEQFFGPGTRLTVL.

This clonotype was detected ten times or more. A clone one base away is much larger, so this may be a read error. The V and J genes are TRBV6-1 and TRBJ1-5, with D unresolved. Germline CDR1 reads MNHNS; CDR2 reads SASEGT. The CDR3 sequence is 13 residues long. The chain's CDR3 is CASSVYKGQPRHF. CDR3 coding DNA: TGTGCCAGCAGTGTATACAAGGGCCAGCCCCGGCATTTT.

This clonotype was recorded once. The chain recombines TRBV4-1 with TRBJ1-2, with D possibly being TRBD1 (6 bases). Trimming cost V 2 bases and J 6 bases, with 10 bases left between them. Per the germline V gene, CDR1 is MGHRA and CDR2 is YSYEKL. The CDR3 contains 13 residues. The CDR3 bases are TGCGCCAGCAGCCAACAGGGGAATGATGGCTACACCTTC. Translation: CASSQQGNDGYTF.

This clonotype was seen repeatedly, ten times or more. The rearrangement uses TRBV29-1 and TRBJ2-5; perhaps TRBD1 as D (5 bases). Germline CDR1 reads SQVTM; CDR2 reads ANQGSEA. With 0 bases removed from V and 5 bases from J, the gap between germline ends came to 16 bases. The CDR3 contains 15 residues. In nucleotides, the CDR3 is TGCAGCGTTGAAGAGAGCGCTCAGGGATGGGAGACCCAGTACTTC. Translated, it gives CSVEESAQGWETQYF.

The J gene is TRBJ2-5, the V gene TRBV27; perhaps TRBD2 as D (7 bases). Germline V gives CDR1 MNHEY, CDR2 SMNVEV (reference sequence). V was shortened by 5 bases and J by 5 bases, with 15 bases between the two germline ends. The CDR3 loop spans 14 amino acids. In DNA form, the CDR3 reads TGTGCCAGCAGTCCTCGGGGGGCCGGGGAGACCCAGTACTTC. Translated, it gives CASSPRGAGETQYF.

This clonotype was recorded many times. The V call is TRBV10-3, the J call TRBJ2-7; TRBD2 might be the D (6 bases). Trimming left V 7 bases short and J 0 bases short, with 7 bases between. The CDR3 has 12 amino acids. CDR1 and CDR2 from the germline V gene are ENHRY and SYGVKD. Written as DNA, the CDR3 is TGTGCCATCACGGGGGACTCCTACGAGCAGTACTTC. Residues: CAITGDSYEQYF.

This chain connects TRBV6-1 to TRBJ2-7; 8 positions match TRBD1. CDR1 MNHNS and CDR2 SASEGT come from the germline V gene. The trim removed 0 bases at V and 0 bases at J, leaving 4 bases unmatched. The CDR3 is made up of 16 amino acids. The CDR3 nucleotides are TGTGCCAGCAGTGAAGCGGGACAGGCTGGCTCCTACGAGCAGTACTTC. Its translation: CASSEAGQAGSYEQYF.

This clonotype was seen ten or more times. The rearrangement uses TRBV28 and TRBJ1-2, with TRBD1 as a possible D gene (5 bases). Trimming shortened V by 5 bases and J by 3 bases, and 16 bases separated the two germline ends. Germline lookup yields CDR1 MDHEN and CDR2 SYDVKM. The length of the CDR3 is 15 residues. CDR3 bases: TGTGCCAGCAGTCCTCCCCGGGGGGGGGACTATGGCTACACCTTC. Amino acid sequence: CASSPPRGGDYGYTF.

This clonotype occurred many times. This chain joins TRBV5-1 and TRBJ1-5; possibly TRBD1 for D (6 bases). CDR1 and CDR2 from the germline V gene are SGHRS and YFSETQ. The CDR3 is 15 amino acids. The germline V and J ends were trimmed by 2 bases and 3 bases, with 12 bases remaining between them. The CDR3 DNA sequence: TGCGCCAGCAGCTTAACAGGGCACGACAATCAGCCCCAGCATTTT. This codes for CASSLTGHDNQPQHF. Complete variable domain (other parts from reference TRBV5-1 and TRBJ1-5): KAGVTQTPRYLIKTRGQQVTLSCSPISGHRSVSWYQQTPGQGLQFLFEYFSETQRNKGNFPGRFSGRQFSNSRSEMNVSTLELGDSALYLCASSLTGHDNQPQHFGDGTRLSIL.

This clonotype turned up a few times. J is TRBJ2-2 and V is TRBV4-1; possibly TRBD2 for D (6 bases). The germline gives CDR1 MGHRA, CDR2 YSYEKL. The CDR3 consists of 15 residues. Deletions cut 0 bases from V and 2 bases from J, with 7 bases between. The CDR3 DNA reads as TGCGCCAGCAGCCAAGATGGACTAAACACCGGGGAGCTGTTTTTT. Its translation: CASSQDGLNTGELFF.

This clonotype was picked up many times. The chain employs TRBV27 and TRBJ2-7; 10 nucleotides match TRBD1. The germline gives CDR1 MNHEY, CDR2 SMNVEV (reference sequence). The V segment lost 7 bases and the J segment 5 bases; nucleotides outside the gene matches: 8. This CDR3 contains 14 residues. CDR3 coding DNA: TGTGCCAGCACCATGGGGACAGGGGCTCACGAGCAGTACTTC. Residues: CASTMGTGAHEQYF.

This clonotype was seen at least ten times. The genes are TRBV7-2 and TRBJ2-5; tentatively, D is TRBD2 (6 bases). Trimming pared 5 bases from V and 5 bases from J, leaving 18 bases between. Germline values: CDR1 SGHTA, CDR2 FQGNSA. The CDR3 totals 15 residues. The CDR3 bases are TGTGCCAGCAGCCCCTCTAGCGCTATGGGGGAGACCCAGTACTTC. It specifies CASSPSSAMGETQYF.

This clonotype was observed a few times. The chain joins TRBV28 to TRBJ1-1, with TRBD1 as a possible D gene (5 bases). V lost 3 bases to trimming and J lost 11 bases, with 13 bases between them. Per germline, CDR1 MDHEN and CDR2 SYDVKM. This CDR3 spans 12 amino acids. As DNA, the CDR3 is TGTGCCAGCAGTTTGTCTGGGGGGACGGCTTTCTTT. Translating gives CASSLSGGTAFF.

This sequence joins TRBV7-8 and TRBJ1-3, with unresolved D. CDR3 size: 14 residues. Trimming stripped 4 bases from V and 0 bases from J, with 7 bases between. CDR1 and CDR2 from the germline V gene are SGHVS and FQNEAQ. The CDR3 loop is CASSSGTSGNTIYF. The CDR3, as DNA: TGTGCCAGCAGCTCCGGCACCTCTGGAAACACCATATATTTT. Together with reference TRBV7-8 and TRBJ1-3, the CDR3 gives the full variable domain: GAGVSQSPRYKVAKRGQDVALRCDPISGHVSLFWYQQALGQGPEFLTYFQNEAQLDKSGLPSDRFFAERPEGSVSTLKIQRTQQEDSAVYLCASSSGTSGNTIYFGEGSWLTVV.

This clonotype was picked up many times. The CDR3 region is CATSLAVTGELFF. In DNA form, the CDR3 reads TGTGCCACCTCCCTAGCGGTTACCGGGGAGCTGTTTTTT. The chain employs TRBV24-1 and TRBJ2-2; 7 bases fit TRBD2. This CDR3 is 13 amino acids long. Unmatched junction bases numbered 5, after V lost 9 bases and J lost 5 bases. Per the germline V gene, CDR1 is KGHDR and CDR2 is SFDVKD.

This clonotype was counted many times. Germline and junction disagree at one end, which may indicate a read error. The rearrangement links TRBV6-1 to TRBJ1-2, with unresolved D. The length of the CDR3 is 14 residues. The germline V gene has CDR1 MNHNS and CDR2 SASEGT. The CDR3 coding sequence is TGTGCCAACAGTGAACTTCGCTCCCTCTATGGCTACACCTTC. The encoded protein is CANSELRSLYGYTF.

This clonotype was seen at least ten times. This chain links TRBV19 with TRBJ2-7, with TRBD2 matching 13 bases. CDR1 LNHDA and CDR2 SQIVND come from the germline V gene (reference sequence). The length of the CDR3 is 15 residues. V dropped 3 bases and J dropped 2; count of bases not matched to a gene: 1. The CDR3 region has the DNA TGTGCCAGTAGTATCGGACTAGCGGGAGCCTACGAGCAGTACTTC. Translating gives CASSIGLAGAYEQYF.

This clonotype was detected ten times or more. This chain joins TRBV11-1 and TRBJ2-5; 8 nucleotides line up with TRBD1. After removal of 4 bases from V and 4 bases from J, the junction contained 5 bases not matched to a gene. Germline-derived CDR1 and CDR2 are SGHAT and FQDESV (reference sequence). The CDR3 spans 14 residues. CDR3 DNA sequence: TGTGCCAGCAGCTCCTGGACAGGGAGAGAGACCCAGTACTTC. Its protein is CASSSWTGRETQYF.

This clonotype was observed many times. This chain's CDR3 is CASSLVTGPNTEAFF. The CDR3 DNA reads TGCGCCAGCAGCTTGGTAACAGGACCGAACACTGAAGCTTTCTTT. The V call is TRBV5-1, the J call TRBJ1-1; possible D gene TRBD1, 5 bases. This CDR3 contains 15 residues. CDR1 SGHRS and CDR2 YFSETQ come from the germline V gene. V gave up 0 bases and J gave up 1 base, with 10 bases separating them.

In this sample, this clonotype turned up many times. V usage is TRBV7-8 and J usage is TRBJ2-5; 10 nucleotides align to TRBD2. This CDR3 has 18 amino acids. V was clipped by 2 bases and J by 9 bases; unmatched bases: 18. CDR1 and CDR2 (germline): SGHVS, FQNEAQ. In DNA form, the CDR3 reads TGTGCCAGCAGCTTAATGTCCTCAACTAGCGGGAAAGGCGGGGCCCAGTACTTC. Amino acids: CASSLMSSTSGKGGAQYF.

The V call is TRBV12-3 or TRBV12-4, the J call TRBJ2-2, with D uncertain. V was clipped by 7 bases and J by 0 bases, with 12 bases between them. The CDR3 has 15 residues. The CDR3 nucleotides read TGTGCCAGCAACGCACAGAATTCGAACACCGGGGAGCTGTTTTTT. Protein sequence: CASNAQNSNTGELFF.

This chain uses TRBV20-1 with TRBJ1-5; TRBD1 agrees at 7 bases. Germline CDR1 DFQATT, CDR2 SNEGSKA (reference sequence). This CDR3 region has 15 residues. V was clipped by 0 bases and J by 1 base; unmatched bases: 3. The CDR3 coding sequence is TGCAGTGCTAGAGACATACAGGGGAGCAATCAGCCCCAGCATTTT. Its protein product is CSARDIQGSNQPQHF.

This clonotype came up many times. The CDR3 loop is CASSLGGRGLWETQYF. DNA for the CDR3: TGTGCCAGCAGTTTGGGGGGCAGGGGGCTTTGGGAGACCCAGTACTTC. This chain connects TRBV27 to TRBJ2-5, with 8 bases fitting TRBD1. V trimming: 3 bases; J trimming: 5 bases; junction bases outside the gene matches: 11. Germline lookup yields CDR1 MNHEY and CDR2 SMNVEV (reference sequence). This CDR3 is built from 16 residues.

The chain joins TRBV20-1 to TRBJ2-7; D unclear. The CDR3 spans 16 residues. V was pared by 0 bases and J by 3 bases, with 18 bases between. Germline CDR1 DFQATT, CDR2 SNEGSKA (reference sequence). The CDR3 spells CSARDYLRGGDYEQYF. CDR3 nucleotide sequence: TGCAGTGCTAGAGATTATCTTAGAGGCGGAGACTACGAGCAGTACTTC.

The CDR3 protein is CASSLEVVFQPQHF. The CDR3 nucleotides read TGTGCCAGCAGCTTAGAGGTGGTCTTCCAGCCCCAGCATTTT. The gene calls are TRBV7-2 and TRBJ1-5; D gene ambiguous. In germline, CDR1 is SGHTA, CDR2 FQGNSA. With 1 base removed from V and 7 bases from J, the gap between germline ends came to 11 bases. The CDR3 spans 14 residues.

The rearrangement joins TRBV6-5 to TRBJ1-1; possibly TRBD1 for D (6 bases). The V end lost 4 bases, the J end lost 4 bases, and 19 bases lay between the germline ends. This CDR3 comprises 16 residues. CDR1 and CDR2 from the germline V gene are MNHEY and SVGAGI. CDR3: CASSSIRGDMATEAFF. The DNA of the CDR3 is TGTGCCAGCAGTTCGATTAGGGGGGATATGGCCACTGAAGCTTTCTTT.

This chain joins TRBV2 and TRBJ2-2, with D unresolved. The CDR3 runs to 15 residues. Trimming took 6 bases from V and 0 from J, leaving 11 bases between them. Germline CDR1 is SNHLY and CDR2 is FYNNEI. DNA for the CDR3: TGTGCCAGCAGGGTTGCGCAGACGAACACCGGGGAGCTGTTTTTT. It codes for CASRVAQTNTGELFF.

This clonotype was observed many times. CDR3 region: CASSFRMNTEAFF. In DNA form, the CDR3 reads TGTGCCAGCAGCTTCCGAATGAACACTGAAGCTTTCTTT. This chain uses TRBV13 with TRBJ1-1; D is unclear. CDR1 is PRHDT, CDR2 FYEKMQ, per germline (reference sequence). The CDR3 totals 13 residues. V was trimmed by 3 bases and J by 0 bases, leaving 5 bases between them.

The V and J genes are TRBV30 and TRBJ1-1; 9 nucleotides match TRBD1. After removal of 2 bases from V and 11 bases from J, the junction contained 9 bases not matched to a gene. This CDR3 contains 13 residues. The germline gives CDR1 GTSNPN, CDR2 SVGIG (reference sequence). As DNA, the CDR3 is TGTGCCTGGAGTAGGACAGGGGAAGACTTGGCTTTCTTT. It translates to CAWSRTGEDLAFF.